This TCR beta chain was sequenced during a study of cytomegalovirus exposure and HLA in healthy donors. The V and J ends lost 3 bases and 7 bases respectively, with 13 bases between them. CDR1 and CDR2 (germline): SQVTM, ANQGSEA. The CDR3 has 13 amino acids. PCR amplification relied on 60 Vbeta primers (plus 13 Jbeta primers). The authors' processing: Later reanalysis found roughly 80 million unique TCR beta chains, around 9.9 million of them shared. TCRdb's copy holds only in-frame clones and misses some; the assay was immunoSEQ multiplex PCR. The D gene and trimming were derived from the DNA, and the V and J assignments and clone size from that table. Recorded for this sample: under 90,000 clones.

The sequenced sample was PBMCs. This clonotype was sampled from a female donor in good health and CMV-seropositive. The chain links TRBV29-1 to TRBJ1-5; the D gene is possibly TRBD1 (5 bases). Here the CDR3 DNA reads TGCAGCGTTGAGGGGGGGTACGGACAGCCCCAGCATTTT. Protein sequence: CSVEGGYGQPQHF.